The present entry profiles one TCR beta chain with its context. The data belong to a study of blood T cell repertoires in COVID-19. As for the study in general: COVID-19 samples, acute and convalescent, were from the United States, Italy and Spain. PBMCs, B-cell-depleted T cells, or T cells were the source of the cDNA or gDNA that made up the material.

Germline-derived CDR1 and CDR2 are SEHNR and FQNEAQ (reference sequence). Trimming left V 5 bases short and J 4 bases short, with 14 bases between. The CDR3 consists of 14 residues. In the original analysis: Amplification of reference gene primers provided the estimated nucleated cell counts. Sequencing used immunoSEQ multiplex PCR; TCRdb keeps in-frame clones, though not all of them. D and trimming were read from the DNA, whereas the V and J calls and clone size are those reported in that table. The table shows about 150,000 clones, with nearly 80% occurring only once. The chain joins TRBV7-9 to TRBJ1-2; D is perhaps TRBD1 (5 bases). This receptor was identified in an elderly man with acute or convalescent COVID-19. Material: peripheral blood. In nucleotides, the CDR3 is TGTGCCAGCAGCCGGGAGGGGTTGGGCTATGGCTACACCTTC. The encoded protein is CASSREGLGYGYTF.